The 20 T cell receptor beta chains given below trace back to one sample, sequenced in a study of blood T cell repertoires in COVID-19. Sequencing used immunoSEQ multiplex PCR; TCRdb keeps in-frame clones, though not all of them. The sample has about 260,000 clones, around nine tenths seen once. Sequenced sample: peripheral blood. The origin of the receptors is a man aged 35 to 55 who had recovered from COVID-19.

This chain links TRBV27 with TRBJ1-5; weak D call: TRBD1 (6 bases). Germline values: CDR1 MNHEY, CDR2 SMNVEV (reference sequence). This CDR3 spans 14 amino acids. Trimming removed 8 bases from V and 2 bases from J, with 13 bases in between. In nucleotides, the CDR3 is TGTGCCAGCGGCAACAGGGCGGGCAATCAGCCCCAGCATTTT. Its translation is CASGNRAGNQPQHF.

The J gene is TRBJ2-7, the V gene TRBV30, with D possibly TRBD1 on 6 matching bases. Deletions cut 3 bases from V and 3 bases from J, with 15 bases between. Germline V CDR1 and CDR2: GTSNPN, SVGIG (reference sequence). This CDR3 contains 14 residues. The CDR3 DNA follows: TGTGCCTGGAGCCCCCCGGGACAACTCTACGAGCAGTACTTC. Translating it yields CAWSPPGQLYEQYF.

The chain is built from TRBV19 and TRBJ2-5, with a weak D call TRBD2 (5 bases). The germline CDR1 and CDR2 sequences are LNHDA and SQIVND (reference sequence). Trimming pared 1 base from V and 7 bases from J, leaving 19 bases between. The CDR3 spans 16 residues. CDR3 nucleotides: TGTGCCAGTAGTATAGTAGGCGGGCAGAACCCAGGGACCCAGTACTTC. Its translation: CASSIVGGQNPGTQYF.

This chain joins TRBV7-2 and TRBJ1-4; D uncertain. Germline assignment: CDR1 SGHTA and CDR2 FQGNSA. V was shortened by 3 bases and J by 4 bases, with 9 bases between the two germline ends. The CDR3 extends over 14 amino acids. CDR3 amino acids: CASSFSGDNEKLFF. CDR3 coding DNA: TGTGCCAGCAGCTTTAGCGGGGATAATGAAAAACTGTTTTTT.

CDR3: CASSRTGTPYEQYF. The CDR3 nucleotides read TGTGCCAGCAGCCGGACAGGGACACCCTACGAGCAGTACTTC. The chain has TRBV6-2 or TRBV6-3 and TRBJ2-7; 8 bases are a match to TRBD1. The germline gives CDR1 MNHEY, CDR2 SVGEGT. V lost 6 bases and J lost 2; bases outside the gene matches: 6. The CDR3 runs 14 residues.

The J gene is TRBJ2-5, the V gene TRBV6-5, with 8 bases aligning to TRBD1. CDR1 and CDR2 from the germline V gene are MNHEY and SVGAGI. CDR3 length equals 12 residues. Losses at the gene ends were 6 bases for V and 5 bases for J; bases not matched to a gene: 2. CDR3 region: CASSRGQETQYF. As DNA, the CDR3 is TGTGCCAGCAGCAGGGGGCAGGAGACCCAGTACTTC.

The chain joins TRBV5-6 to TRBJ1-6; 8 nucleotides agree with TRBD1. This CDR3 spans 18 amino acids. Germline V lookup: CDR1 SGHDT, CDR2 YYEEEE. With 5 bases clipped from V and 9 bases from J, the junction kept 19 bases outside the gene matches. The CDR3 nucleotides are TGTGCCAGCAGAATCGGGACAGGTATAAACCAACTGGGTTCACCCCTCCACTTT. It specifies CASRIGTGINQLGSPLHF.

The CDR3 nucleotides are TGTGCCAGCAGTCAAGGGGGCGGGAGGACAGATACGCAGTATTTT. Translated, it gives CASSQGGGRTDTQYF. V gene TRBV7-3 combines with J gene TRBJ2-3, with D possibly matching TRBD2 (8 bases). The germline gives CDR1 SGHTA, CDR2 FQGTGA. V lost 6 bases to trimming and J lost 3 bases, with 16 bases between them. The CDR3 loop spans 15 amino acids.

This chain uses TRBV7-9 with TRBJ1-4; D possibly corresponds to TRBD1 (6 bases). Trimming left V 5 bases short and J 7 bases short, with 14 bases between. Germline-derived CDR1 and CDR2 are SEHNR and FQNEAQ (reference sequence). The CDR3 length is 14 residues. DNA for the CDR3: TGTGCCAGCAGCAAACAGGGTGGAGGTGAAAAACTGTTTTTT. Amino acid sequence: CASSKQGGGEKLFF. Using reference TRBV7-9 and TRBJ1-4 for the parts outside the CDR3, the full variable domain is DTGVSQNPRHKITKRGQNVTFRCDPISEHNRLYWYRQTLGQGPEFLTYFQNEAQLEKSRLLSDRFSAERPKGSFSTLEIQRTEQGDSAMYLCASSKQGGGEKLFFGSGTQLSVL.

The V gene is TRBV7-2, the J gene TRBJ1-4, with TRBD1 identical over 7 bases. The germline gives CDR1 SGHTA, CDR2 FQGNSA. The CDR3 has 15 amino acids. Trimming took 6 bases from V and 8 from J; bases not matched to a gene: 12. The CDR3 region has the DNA TGTGCCAGCAGTTCGTACGGGACAGCACCAGAAAAACTGTTTTTT. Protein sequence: CASSSYGTAPEKLFF.

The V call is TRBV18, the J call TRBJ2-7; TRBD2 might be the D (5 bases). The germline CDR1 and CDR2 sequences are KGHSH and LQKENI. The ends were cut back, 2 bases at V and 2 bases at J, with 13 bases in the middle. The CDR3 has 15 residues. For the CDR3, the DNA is TGTGCCAGCTCACCATTGAAATCGGGGACCTACGAGCAGTACTTC. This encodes CASSPLKSGTYEQYF.

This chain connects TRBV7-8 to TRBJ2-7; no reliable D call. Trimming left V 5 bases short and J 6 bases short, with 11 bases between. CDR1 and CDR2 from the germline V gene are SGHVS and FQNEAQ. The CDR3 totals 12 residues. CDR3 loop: CASSRGLPEQYF. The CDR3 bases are TGTGCCAGCAGCCGAGGTCTCCCCGAGCAGTACTTC.

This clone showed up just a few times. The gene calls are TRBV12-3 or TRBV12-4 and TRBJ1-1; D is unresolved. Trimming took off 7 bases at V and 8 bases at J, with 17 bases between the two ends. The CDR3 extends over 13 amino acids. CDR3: CASTTGPSREAFF. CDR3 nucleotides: TGTGCCAGCACCACTGGCCCCTCGAGGGAAGCTTTCTTT.

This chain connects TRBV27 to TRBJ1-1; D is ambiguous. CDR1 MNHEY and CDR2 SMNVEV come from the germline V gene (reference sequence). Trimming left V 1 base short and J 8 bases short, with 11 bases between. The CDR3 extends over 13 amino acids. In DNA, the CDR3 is TGTGCCAGCAGTTTATACATAGCGCGGGAAGCTTTCTTT. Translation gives CASSLYIAREAFF.

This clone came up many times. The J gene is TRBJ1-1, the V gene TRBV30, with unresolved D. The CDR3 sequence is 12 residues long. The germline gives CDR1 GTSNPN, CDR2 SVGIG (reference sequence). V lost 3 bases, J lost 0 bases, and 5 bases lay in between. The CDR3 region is CAWRQLNTEAFF. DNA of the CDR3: TGTGCCTGGAGACAATTGAACACTGAAGCTTTCTTT.

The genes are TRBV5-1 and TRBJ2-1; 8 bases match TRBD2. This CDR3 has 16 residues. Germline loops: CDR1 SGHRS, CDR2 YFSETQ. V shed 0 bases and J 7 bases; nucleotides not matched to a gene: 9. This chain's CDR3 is CASSLGFGTRTNEQFF. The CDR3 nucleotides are TGCGCCAGCAGCTTGGGATTTGGGACTAGAACAAATGAGCAGTTCTTC.

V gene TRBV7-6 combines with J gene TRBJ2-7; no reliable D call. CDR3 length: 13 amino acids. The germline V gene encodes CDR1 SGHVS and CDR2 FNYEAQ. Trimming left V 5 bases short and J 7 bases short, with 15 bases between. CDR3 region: CASSPPGQAEQYF. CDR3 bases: TGTGCCAGCAGCCCTCCCGGCCAGGCGGAGCAGTACTTC.

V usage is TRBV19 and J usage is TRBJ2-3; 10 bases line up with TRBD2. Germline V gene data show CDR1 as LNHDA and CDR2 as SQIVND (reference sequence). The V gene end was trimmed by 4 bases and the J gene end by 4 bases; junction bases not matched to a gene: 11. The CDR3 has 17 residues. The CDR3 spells CASSRRTSGLLADTQYF. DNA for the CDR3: TGTGCCAGTAGTAGGAGGACTAGCGGTCTCCTCGCAGATACGCAGTATTTT.

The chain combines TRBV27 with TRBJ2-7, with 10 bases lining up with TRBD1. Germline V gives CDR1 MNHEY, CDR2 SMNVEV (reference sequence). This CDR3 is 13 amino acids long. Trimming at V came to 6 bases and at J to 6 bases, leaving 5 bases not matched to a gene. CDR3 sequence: CASSWDRGTEQYF. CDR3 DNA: TGTGCCAGCAGCTGGGACAGGGGAACCGAGCAGTACTTC.

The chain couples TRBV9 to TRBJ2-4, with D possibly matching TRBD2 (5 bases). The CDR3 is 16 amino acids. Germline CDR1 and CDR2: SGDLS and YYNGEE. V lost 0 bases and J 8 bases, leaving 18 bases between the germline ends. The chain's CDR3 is CASSVGVGNLEDIQYF. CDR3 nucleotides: TGTGCCAGCAGCGTAGGGGTCGGAAATTTGGAGGACATTCAGTACTTC.